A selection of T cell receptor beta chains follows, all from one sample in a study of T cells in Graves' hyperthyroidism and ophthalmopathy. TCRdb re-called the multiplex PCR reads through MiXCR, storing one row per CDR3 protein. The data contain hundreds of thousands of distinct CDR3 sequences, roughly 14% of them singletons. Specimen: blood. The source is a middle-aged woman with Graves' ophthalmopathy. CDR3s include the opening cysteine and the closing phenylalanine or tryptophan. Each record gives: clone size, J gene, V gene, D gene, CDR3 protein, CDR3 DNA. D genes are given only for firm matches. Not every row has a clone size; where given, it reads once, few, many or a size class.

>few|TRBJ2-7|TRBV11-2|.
CASSSFLSGVVYEQYF
TGTGCCAGCAGCTCCTTTCTTAGTGGGGTCGTCTACGAGCAGTACTTC
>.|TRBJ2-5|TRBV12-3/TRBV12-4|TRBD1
CASTLGQTFQETQYF
TGTGCCAGCACCCTGGGACAGACGTTCCAAGAGACCCAGTACTTC
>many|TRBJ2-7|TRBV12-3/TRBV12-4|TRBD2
CASSTSSGTDEQYF
TGTGCCAGCAGTACCTCTAGCGGGACGGACGAGCAGTACTTC
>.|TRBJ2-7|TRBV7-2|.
CASSLAWPEQYF
TGTGCCAGCAGCTTAGCGTGGCCCGAGCAGTACTTC
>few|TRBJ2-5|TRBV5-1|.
CASSRDQQETQYF
TGTGCCAGCTCACGGGATCAGCAAGAGACCCAGTACTTC
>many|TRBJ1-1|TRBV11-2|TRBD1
CASSFDRGDTEAFF
TGTGCCAGCAGCTTCGACAGGGGAGACACTGAAGCTTTCTTT
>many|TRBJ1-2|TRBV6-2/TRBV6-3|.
CASTNGQNYGYTF
TGTGCCAGCACCAACGGGCAGAACTATGGCTACACCTTC
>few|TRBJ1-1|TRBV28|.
CASSPIYDRGTEAFF
TGTGCCAGCAGTCCGATCTACGATCGAGGGACTGAAGCTTTCTTT
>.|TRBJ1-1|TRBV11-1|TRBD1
CASSLASTGGKGTEAFF
TGTGCCAGCAGCTTAGCGTCGACAGGGGGTAAGGGTACTGAAGCTTTCTTT
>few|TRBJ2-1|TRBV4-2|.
CASSQDRLGREQFF
TGTGCCAGCAGCCAAGACCGGCTAGGTAGGGAGCAGTTCTTC
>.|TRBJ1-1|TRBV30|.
CAWSEAQTTEAFF
TGTGCCTGGAGTGAGGCTCAGACCACTGAAGCTTTCTTT
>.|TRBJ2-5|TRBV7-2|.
CASSLNGGNPETQYF
TGTGCCAGCAGCTTAAATGGCGGGAACCCAGAGACCCAGTACTTC
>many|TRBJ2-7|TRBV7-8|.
CASSNRHEQYF
TGTGCCAGCAGCAATCGACACGAGCAGTACTTC
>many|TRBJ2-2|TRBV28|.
CASSTLTGELFF
TGTGCCAGCAGTACGCTAACCGGGGAGCTGTTTTTT
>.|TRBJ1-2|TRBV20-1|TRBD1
CSARSGQGVPNYGYTF
TGCAGTGCTAGAAGTGGACAGGGGGTGCCTAACTATGGCTACACCTTC
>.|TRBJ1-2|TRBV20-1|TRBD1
CSARNPTGTYGYTF
TGCAGTGCTAGAAATCCGACAGGGACCTATGGCTACACCTTC
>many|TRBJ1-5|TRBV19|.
CASNLFTSNQPQHF
TGTGCCAGTAATCTATTCACGAGCAATCAGCCCCAGCATTTT
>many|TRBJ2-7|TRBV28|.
CASCSSLLYSYEQYF
TGTGCCAGTTGCAGTAGCCTCCTTTACTCCTACGAGCAGTACTTC
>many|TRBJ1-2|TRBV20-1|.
CSATQNSYGYTF
TGCAGTGCTACACAGAACTCCTATGGCTACACCTTC
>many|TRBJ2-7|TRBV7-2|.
CASSTNRGPYEQYF
TGTGCCAGCAGCACAAACCGGGGACCCTACGAGCAGTACTTC
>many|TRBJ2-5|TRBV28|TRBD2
CASSLKLAGGGETQYF
TGTGCCAGCAGTTTAAAGCTAGCGGGAGGCGGGGAGACCCAGTACTTC
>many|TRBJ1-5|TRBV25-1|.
CASSELGVGQPQHF
TGTGCCAGCAGTGAGTTGGGGGTCGGTCAGCCCCAGCATTTT
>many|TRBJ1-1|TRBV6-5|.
CASSYSSVEPREAFF
TGTGCCAGCAGTTACTCGTCCGTAGAACCACGTGAAGCTTTCTTT
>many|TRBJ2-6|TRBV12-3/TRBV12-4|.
CASSLASLPGANVLTF
TGTGCCAGCAGTTTAGCCAGCCTCCCTGGGGCCAACGTCCTGACTTTC
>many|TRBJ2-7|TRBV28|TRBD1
CASIPAGTGGDEQYF
TGTGCCAGCATCCCGGCCGGGACAGGGGGCGACGAGCAGTACTTC
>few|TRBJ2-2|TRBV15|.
CATSRQGTGELFF
TGTGCCACCAGCAGACAGGGTACCGGGGAGCTGTTTTTT
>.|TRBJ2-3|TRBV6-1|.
CASRSAPTYTDTQYF
TGTGCCAGCAGGTCAGCTCCAACCTACACAGATACGCAGTATTTT
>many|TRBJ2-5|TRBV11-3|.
CASSSGTYLNPGQETQYF
TGTGCCAGCAGCTCCGGGACATACCTAAATCCTGGCCAAGAGACCCAGTACTTC
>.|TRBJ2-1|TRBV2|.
CARWVSSYNEQFF
TGTGCCCGATGGGTTAGCTCCTACAATGAGCAGTTCTTC
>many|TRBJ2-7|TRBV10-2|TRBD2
CASRSGGGALYEQYF
TGCGCCAGCAGGTCGGGGGGGGGAGCTTTGTACGAGCAGTACTTC
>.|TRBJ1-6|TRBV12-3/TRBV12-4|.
CASSWTTGRNSPLHF
TGTGCCAGCAGTTGGACGACAGGAAGGAATTCACCCCTCCACTTT
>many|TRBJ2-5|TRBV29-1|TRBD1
CSVGGGQGQETQYF
TGCAGCGTTGGAGGAGGACAGGGACAAGAGACCCAGTACTTC
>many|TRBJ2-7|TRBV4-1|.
CASSFSFQGHSYEQYF
TGCGCCAGCAGCTTTAGCTTCCAGGGCCACTCCTACGAGCAGTACTTC
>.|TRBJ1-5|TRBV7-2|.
CASSLGDPGDQPQHF
TGTGCCAGCAGCTTAGGGGACCCAGGGGATCAGCCCCAGCATTTT
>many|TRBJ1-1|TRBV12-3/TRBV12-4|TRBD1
CASNLGQPNTEAFF
TGTGCCAGCAACCTGGGACAGCCGAACACTGAAGCTTTCTTT
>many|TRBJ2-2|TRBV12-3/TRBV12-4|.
CASSETRGRAGELFF
TGTGCCAGCAGTGAAACCCGTGGCAGGGCTGGGGAGCTGTTTTTT
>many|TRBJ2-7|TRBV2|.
CASSRLGYEQYF
TGTGCCAGCAGTCGACTAGGCTACGAGCAGTACTTC
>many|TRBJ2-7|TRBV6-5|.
CASSYSSGSSYEQYF
TGTGCCAGCAGTTACTCGAGCGGTAGCTCCTACGAGCAGTACTTC
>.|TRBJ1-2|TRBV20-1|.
CSASTLRGGYGYTF
TGCAGTGCTAGTACCTTGAGGGGGGGCTATGGCTACACCTTC
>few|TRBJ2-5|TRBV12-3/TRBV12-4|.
CASSPVAGLQETQYF
TGTGCCAGCAGCCCCGTGGCGGGCCTACAAGAGACCCAGTACTTC
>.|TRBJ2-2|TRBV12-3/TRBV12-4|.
CASSPRTPGTGELFF
TGTGCCAGCAGCCCCCGGACCCCCGGGACCGGGGAGCTGTTTTTT
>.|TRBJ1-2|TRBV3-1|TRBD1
CASSRLPGQGNYGYTF
TGTGCCAGCAGCCGATTACCGGGACAGGGTAATTATGGCTACACCTTC